This passage covers 8 T cell receptor beta chains from one sample sequenced in a study of T cell changes during pregnancy in multiple sclerosis. Profiled with immunoSEQ multiplex PCR; TCRdb holds only in-frame clones, not every one. The table includes fewer than 90,000 clones, 94% detected once. The input for sequencing was peripheral blood, taken after pregnancy. The receptors were gathered from a female donor in good health, enrolled as a control in a pregnancy study.

V is TRBV4-1 and J is TRBJ2-7; D perhaps matches TRBD2 (6 bases). CDR1 is MGHRA and CDR2 is YSYEKL in the germline V gene. V lost 0 bases and J 3 bases, leaving 12 bases between the germline ends. The CDR3 sequence is 15 residues long. CDR3 bases: TGCGCCAGCAGCCAAGACGCCGGGAGTCTCTACGAGCAGTACTTC. This encodes CASSQDAGSLYEQYF.

The chain is built from TRBV7-9 and TRBJ2-3, with 9 bases identical to TRBD2. Looked up from germline, CDR1 is SEHNR and CDR2 is FQNEAQ (reference sequence). The CDR3 consists of 16 residues. Trimming took 4 bases from V and 0 from J; bases not matched to a gene: 5. This CDR3 reads CASSSRLAVSTDTQYF. The CDR3 bases are TGTGCCAGCAGCTCCCGACTAGCGGTCAGCACAGATACGCAGTATTTT.

The chain combines TRBV29-1 with TRBJ1-1; D is perhaps TRBD1 (5 bases). The germline gives CDR1 SQVTM, CDR2 ANQGSEA. This CDR3 has 13 residues. Trimming pared 1 base from V and 1 base from J, leaving 7 bases between. In DNA form, the CDR3 reads TGCAGCGTTGAAGTTACAGGGAACACTGAAGCTTTCTTT. As protein: CSVEVTGNTEAFF. Drawing the rest from reference TRBV29-1 and TRBJ1-1, the complete variable domain is SAVISQKPSRDICQRGTSLTIQCQVDSQVTMMFWYRQQPGQSLTLIATANQGSEATYESGFVIDKFPISRPNLTFSTLTVSNMSPEDSSIYLCSVEVTGNTEAFFGQGTRLTVV.

The rearrangement joins TRBV7-2 to TRBJ2-7; unclear D gene. The V gene lost 3 bases and the J gene lost 7 bases, with 13 bases spanning the gap. The CDR3 runs to 13 residues. Germline CDR1 and CDR2: SGHTA and FQGNSA. CDR3 sequence reads: CASSFGQLGEQYF. The CDR3 coding sequence is TGTGCCAGCAGCTTCGGCCAACTCGGGGAGCAGTACTTC.

This chain connects TRBV27 to TRBJ2-5, with D perhaps matching TRBD2 (6 bases). The CDR3 sequence is 13 residues long. In germline, CDR1 is MNHEY, CDR2 SMNVEV (reference sequence). V lost 4 bases and J 5 bases, leaving 11 bases between the germline ends. The DNA for the CDR3 is TGTGCCAGCAGTTCCTCAGGGAGGGAGACCCAGTACTTC. Its protein product is CASSSSGRETQYF.

The chain combines TRBV19 with TRBJ1-4; 8 bases fit TRBD1. The CDR3 runs 17 residues. V lost 2 bases and J lost 0; bases outside the gene matches: 5. Germline-derived CDR1 and CDR2 are LNHDA and SQIVND (reference sequence). Here the CDR3 DNA reads TGTGCCAGTAGTATAAGGGGACAGGAGTCAACTAATGAAAAACTGTTTTTT. It encodes CASSIRGQESTNEKLFF.

V is TRBV5-1 and J is TRBJ2-5; 7 nucleotides align to TRBD2. The CDR3 length is 15 residues. V trimming: 1 base; J trimming: 3 bases; junction bases outside the gene matches: 6. Germline CDR1 SGHRS, CDR2 YFSETQ. The CDR3 protein is CASSLFGGREETQYF. The CDR3, as DNA: TGCGCCAGCAGCTTGTTTGGCGGGAGAGAAGAGACCCAGTACTTC. Based on the CDR3 plus reference TRBV5-1 and TRBJ2-5, the full variable domain is KAGVTQTPRYLIKTRGQQVTLSCSPISGHRSVSWYQQTPGQGLQFLFEYFSETQRNKGNFPGRFSGRQFSNSRSEMNVSTLELGDSALYLCASSLFGGREETQYFGPGTRLLVL.

The genes are TRBV7-9 and TRBJ2-1, with D possibly being TRBD1 (5 bases). Between the trimmed V and J ends, which lost 5 bases and 0 bases, there was a span of 11 bases. The germline CDR1 and CDR2 sequences are SEHNR and FQNEAQ (reference sequence). This CDR3 has 15 amino acids. This CDR3 reads CASSKGVSSYNEQFF. For the CDR3, the DNA is TGTGCCAGCAGCAAAGGGGTGAGCTCCTACAATGAGCAGTTCTTC.